This T cell receptor (beta chain) was identified in a study of cytomegalovirus exposure and HLA in healthy donors. Study-wide background: Researchers previously reported finding 100 million or so unique TCR beta sequences from about 179 million T cells. Unique TCRs from HLA-typed donors, 80 million to 90 million of them, were held in an early data release.

CDR3 length equals 12 residues. Trimming took 5 bases from V and 3 from J, leaving 7 bases between them. CDR1 SGHTA and CDR2 FQGNSA come from the germline V gene. Study results and caveats: Among TCR sequences, most were rare, though some public TCRs appeared in many donors. Looking again later, the authors saw that most CMV-associated TCR beta chains seemed HLA-restricted.

This clone was counted only a few times. Its antigen remains unknown. The PCR employed 60 Vbeta primers together with 13 Jbeta primers. The protocol was immunoSEQ multiplex PCR, while the TCRdb copy is restricted to in-frame clones and leaves out a portion. This sample has fewer than 150,000 clones; roughly 80% occur once, and the top ten carry 2% to 2.5%. The chain is built from TRBV7-2 and TRBJ2-5; D ambiguous. The sequence was collected from a man aged 25 to 40 in good health and CMV-seronegative. The material sequenced was PBMCs. CDR3 loop: CASSATKETQYF. The CDR3 coding sequence is TGTGCCAGCAGCGCCACTAAAGAGACCCAGTACTTC.